Below are 5 T cell receptor beta chains sequenced from a single sample in a study of cytomegalovirus exposure and HLA in healthy donors. Use of 60 Vbeta and 13 Jbeta primers characterized the PCR. Sequencing used immunoSEQ multiplex PCR; TCRdb keeps in-frame clones, though not all of them. The sample lists roughly 51,000 clones, around 80% occurring once. What was sequenced was PBMCs. Receptors were obtained from a boy aged 5-17 years in good health and CMV-seropositive.

V and J are TRBV5-1 and TRBJ1-2; possibly TRBD1 for D (5 bases). Germline V gives CDR1 SGHRS, CDR2 YFSETQ. Trimming left V 2 bases short and J 5 bases short, with 7 bases between. The CDR3 length is 12 residues. CDR3: CASSLTGYGYTF. Here the CDR3 DNA reads TGCGCCAGCAGCTTAACAGGTTATGGCTACACCTTC.

The chain is built from TRBV7-9 and TRBJ1-2; tentatively, D is TRBD1 (6 bases). Trimming took off 1 base at V and 3 bases at J, with 9 bases between the two ends. CDR1 is SEHNR and CDR2 is FQNEAQ in the germline V gene (reference sequence). This CDR3 contains 14 residues. The DNA for the CDR3 is TGTGCCAGCAGCTTAGAGGGGGTTTACTATGGCTACACCTTC. It translates to CASSLEGVYYGYTF.

V gene TRBV11-3 combines with J gene TRBJ2-7; 10 bases map to TRBD1. V shed 6 bases, J shed 4 bases, and the junction held 9 bases outside the gene matches. Germline V gives CDR1 SGHNT, CDR2 YENEEA. This CDR3 is 15 amino acids long. Here the CDR3 reads CASRVWGQGWYEQYF. The CDR3 region has the DNA TGTGCCAGCAGGGTCTGGGGACAGGGGTGGTACGAGCAGTACTTC.

The chain uses TRBV4-2 and TRBJ1-6, with no clear D. CDR3 length: 18 residues. CDR1 LGHNA and CDR2 YNFKEQ come from the germline V gene. V lost 4 bases, J lost 6 bases, and 22 bases lay in between. CDR3 sequence (DNA): TGTGCCAGCAGCCCCCACAAGCGGTCGGGCGTTCGTAATTCACCCCTCCACTTT. It codes for CASSPHKRSGVRNSPLHF.

The DNA of the CDR3 is TGCGCCAGCAGTAGGGGGGGGACAGGGGGCAATGAGCAGTTCTTC. This sequence encodes CASSRGGTGGNEQFF. The rearrangement uses TRBV10-2 and TRBJ2-1; 11 bases line up with TRBD1. Germline V CDR1 and CDR2: WSHSY, SAAADI. Trimming removed 5 bases from V and 6 bases from J; junction bases left unmatched: 6. The CDR3 has 15 residues.